These 19 T cell receptor beta chains originate from one sample sequenced in a study of human T cells and chemical hapten exposure. Time point here: pre-sensitization, week 0. As to treatment: therapeutic diphenylcyclopropenone sensitization with weekly scalp DPC. TCRdb fed the RACE reads into MiXCR, producing one record per CDR3 protein. This table has 350,000 to 450,000 distinct CDR3 sequences, 4% to 6% appearing once. The sample was whole blood, taken in connection with sensitization to the hapten diphenylcyclopropenone (DPC). These TCRs come from a woman in her forties or fifties with alopecia areata. Some clones in this sample may be carry-over from other donors' samples.

This clonotype was recorded many times. This chain connects TRBV29-1 to TRBJ2-1; a weak D match, TRBD1 (5 bases). Germline assignment: CDR1 SQVTM and CDR2 ANQGSEA. The CDR3 totals 14 residues. V gave up 4 bases and J gave up 8 bases, with 18 bases separating them. CDR3 protein: CSVGPAGWIDEQFF. CDR3 nucleotides: TGCAGCGTTGGACCCGCAGGGTGGATCGATGAGCAGTTCTTC.

This clonotype was seen many times. The rearrangement links TRBV7-9 to TRBJ2-1, with 8 nucleotides matching TRBD1. The CDR3 has 17 residues. CDR1 and CDR2 (germline): SEHNR, FQNEAQ (reference sequence). J lost 2 bases, V lost 0 bases, and 6 bases had no gene match. In DNA form, the CDR3 reads TGTGCCAGCAGCTTAGCGCAGGACAGGGTTCCCTACAATGAGCAGTTCTTC. Protein product: CASSLAQDRVPYNEQFF.

This clonotype showed up just a few times. The chain employs TRBV9 and TRBJ1-5; no definite D call. Trimming took 0 bases from V and 9 from J, leaving 13 bases between them. Germline-derived CDR1 and CDR2 are SGDLS and YYNGEE. CDR3 length: 14 amino acids. CDR3 coding DNA: TGTGCCAGCAGCGTAGGCCCCCTGGGGTCGCCCCAGCATTTT. It specifies CASSVGPLGSPQHF.

There are many counts of this clonotype. The chain is built from TRBV24-1 and TRBJ2-3, with 13 bases that match TRBD2. With 4 bases clipped from V and 4 bases from J, the junction kept 4 bases outside the gene matches. This CDR3 has 16 amino acids. Germline V lookup: CDR1 KGHDR, CDR2 SFDVKD. The CDR3 protein is CATSDPGLAGADTQYF. The DNA for the CDR3 is TGTGCCACCAGTGACCCTGGACTAGCGGGAGCAGATACGCAGTATTTT.

This clonotype was counted many times. This chain's CDR3 is CSVETLLNTEAFF. The CDR3 DNA follows: TGCAGCGTGGAGACATTATTGAACACTGAAGCTTTCTTT. The chain joins TRBV29-1 to TRBJ1-1; no definite D call. V was pared by 6 bases and J by 0 bases, with 11 bases between. There are 13 residues in the CDR3. From germline, CDR1 is SQVTM and CDR2 ANQGSEA.

This clonotype was detected ten times or more. The rearrangement uses TRBV7-9 and TRBJ2-3; D remains ambiguous. V was clipped by 7 bases and J by 5 bases, with 10 bases between them. The germline V gene has CDR1 SEHNR and CDR2 FQNEAQ (reference sequence). This CDR3 spans 12 amino acids. Here the CDR3 DNA reads TGTGCCAGCAAATTAGAAAGAGATACGCAGTATTTT. Residues: CASKLERDTQYF.

This clonotype was observed a few times. The chain uses TRBV29-1 and TRBJ2-7; perhaps TRBD2 as D (6 bases). V shed 5 bases and J shed 4 bases, with 9 bases lying between them. The CDR3 consists of 11 residues. Germline V lookup: CDR1 SQVTM, CDR2 ANQGSEA. Here the CDR3 DNA reads TGCAGCGTTCGACTAGGGTACGAGCAGTACTTC. Residues: CSVRLGYEQYF.

The V call is TRBV5-6, the J call TRBJ1-4, with D unclear. CDR3 length: 15 residues. With 0 bases removed from V and 4 bases from J, the gap between germline ends came to 10 bases. CDR1 SGHDT and CDR2 YYEEEE come from the germline V gene. Written as DNA, the CDR3 is TGTGCCAGCAGCTTGGGACTGGGATTTAATGAAAAACTGTTTTTT. It encodes CASSLGLGFNEKLFF.

The rearrangement joins TRBV12-3 or TRBV12-4 to TRBJ2-7; possible D gene TRBD1, 5 bases. This CDR3 region has 13 residues. V lost 8 bases, J lost 5 bases, and 16 bases lay in between. The DNA for the CDR3 is TGTGCCAGCGGAGAAGGGGAAATCAACGAGCAGTACTTC. This codes for CASGEGEINEQYF.

The rearrangement uses TRBV13 and TRBJ2-6; D is possibly TRBD1 (6 bases). This CDR3 spans 17 amino acids. Germline V lookup: CDR1 PRHDT, CDR2 FYEKMQ (reference sequence). Trimming removed 4 bases from V and 0 bases from J, with 13 bases in between. As DNA, the CDR3 is TGTGCCAGCAGCTCCGGGACAATGATCTCTGGGGCCAACGTCCTGACTTTC. It is translated as CASSSGTMISGANVLTF.

This clonotype appeared many times. The chain uses TRBV12-3 or TRBV12-4 and TRBJ2-3; the D gene could be TRBD1 or TRBD2 (5 bases each). Trimming left V 8 bases short and J 4 bases short, with 19 bases between. The CDR3 is 15 amino acids. The CDR3 region is CASSRVGVGPDTQYF. CDR3 DNA sequence: TGTGCCAGCTCCCGCGTCGGGGTGGGGCCAGATACGCAGTATTTT.

This clonotype turned up a few times. This chain links TRBV12-3 or TRBV12-4 with TRBJ1-1, with D perhaps TRBD1 (5 bases). The CDR3 length is 14 residues. V was trimmed by 5 bases and J by 1 base, leaving 11 bases between them. The DNA for the CDR3 is TGTGCCAGCAGTCCAGGGAGTGGGAACACTGAAGCTTTCTTT. Its protein product is CASSPGSGNTEAFF.

V is TRBV29-1 and J is TRBJ2-5; D unclear. The germline V and J ends were trimmed by 4 bases and 1 base, with 10 bases remaining between them. The germline V gene encodes CDR1 SQVTM and CDR2 ANQGSEA. The CDR3 consists of 13 residues. CDR3 nucleotides: TGCAGCGTTGTTAGGCAGATCCAAGAGACCCAGTACTTC. Translation gives CSVVRQIQETQYF.

The V and J genes are TRBV27 and TRBJ2-3; 10 bases agree with TRBD2. Germline assignment: CDR1 MNHEY and CDR2 SMNVEV (reference sequence). Germline trimming cut 4 bases from V and 5 bases from J; bases unmatched to any gene: 9. The CDR3 covers 16 residues. The CDR3 is CASSYAGSGRIDTQYF. The CDR3 nucleotides read TGTGCCAGCAGTTACGCTGGTAGCGGGAGGATAGATACGCAGTATTTT.

In its sample, this clonotype was seen many times. The chain combines TRBV28 with TRBJ1-2; D uncertain. The V and J ends lost 5 bases and 3 bases respectively, with 16 bases between them. The CDR3 spans 15 residues. In germline, CDR1 is MDHEN, CDR2 SYDVKM. The CDR3 region is CASSPAGRWDYGYTF. The CDR3 region has the DNA TGTGCCAGCAGTCCCGCGGGCAGATGGGACTATGGCTACACCTTC.

J is TRBJ1-2 and V is TRBV29-1; 7 bases align to TRBD1. The junction had 3 bases not matched to a gene; V was cut back by 5 bases and J by 0 bases. This CDR3 has 13 amino acids. Germline lookup yields CDR1 SQVTM and CDR2 ANQGSEA. The CDR3 coding sequence is TGCAGCGTTACGACAGGGTCTAACTATGGCTACACCTTC. It yields the protein CSVTTGSNYGYTF.

This clonotype turned up a few times. The chain carries TRBV5-4 and TRBJ2-7; D gene unclear. Trimming removed 3 bases from V and 5 bases from J, with 9 bases in between. The germline CDR1 and CDR2 sequences are SGHNT and YYREEE (reference sequence). The CDR3 consists of 12 residues. CDR3 sequence (DNA): TGTGCCAGCAGCTGGGCCCAGGACGAGCAGTACTTC. It translates to CASSWAQDEQYF.

The gene calls are TRBV5-5 and TRBJ1-1; no reliable D call. Germline-derived CDR1 and CDR2 are SGHKS and YYEKEE (reference sequence). V lost 0 bases and J lost 1, with 10 bases in between. The CDR3 covers 15 residues. The CDR3 spells CASSLVGIGNTEAFF. The CDR3 DNA is TGTGCCAGCAGCTTGGTCGGGATAGGGAACACTGAAGCTTTCTTT.

The CDR3 sequence is CASRNRGVDTQYF. The DNA of the CDR3 is TGTGCCAGCAGGAACAGGGGTGTAGATACGCAGTATTTT. The V gene is TRBV12-3 or TRBV12-4, the J gene TRBJ2-3; 7 positions agree with TRBD1. Losses at the gene ends were 6 bases for V and 5 bases for J; bases not matched to a gene: 5. The CDR3 is 13 amino acids.